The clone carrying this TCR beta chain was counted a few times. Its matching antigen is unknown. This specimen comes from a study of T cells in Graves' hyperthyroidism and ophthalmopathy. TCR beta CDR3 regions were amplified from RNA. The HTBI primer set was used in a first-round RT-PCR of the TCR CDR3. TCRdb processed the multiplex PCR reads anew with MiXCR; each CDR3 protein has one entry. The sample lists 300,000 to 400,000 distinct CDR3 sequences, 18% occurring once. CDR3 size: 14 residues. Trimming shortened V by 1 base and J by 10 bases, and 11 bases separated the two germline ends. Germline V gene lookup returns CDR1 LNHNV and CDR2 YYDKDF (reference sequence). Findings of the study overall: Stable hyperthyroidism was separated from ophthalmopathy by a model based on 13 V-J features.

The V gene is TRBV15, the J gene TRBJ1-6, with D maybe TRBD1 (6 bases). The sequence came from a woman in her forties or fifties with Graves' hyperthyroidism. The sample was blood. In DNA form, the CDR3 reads TGTGCCACCAGCAGAGGGACAGTTCAGTCACCCCTCCACTTT. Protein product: CATSRGTVQSPLHF. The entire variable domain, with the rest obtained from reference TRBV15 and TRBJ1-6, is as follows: DAMVIQNPRYQVTQFGKPVTLSCSQTLNHNVMYWYQQKSSQAPKLLFHYYDKDFNNEADTPDNFQSRRPNTSFCFLDIRSPGLGDTAMYLCATSRGTVQSPLHFGNGTRLTVT.